The present T cell receptor beta chain was sequenced within a study of shared clonotypes between healthy human individuals. Study at large: Each donor's CD4 naive and CD4 memory cells filled three plates apiece, CD8 naive two, and CD8 memory one. General observations from the study: The generation probabilities recorded for non-shared clonotypes fell below those of clonotypes shared by all four donors. The study drew on few donors, limiting represented genetic and exposure-history diversity.

CDR1 SNHLY and CDR2 FYNNEI come from the germline V gene. The CDR3 totals 13 residues. Trimming cost V 8 bases and J 1 base, with 10 bases left between them. Note on this clone: Its antigen is as yet unknown.

Libraries were prepared by immunoSEQ multiplex PCR; TCRdb keeps only in-frame clonotypes and omits some of them. The repertoire consists of 1.4 million or so clones, with approximately 98.5% occurring once and the leading ten covering roughly 0.35%. Sequencing was performed on naive CD4+ T cells sorted from blood. Described subset: CD45RA+ positively selected. The source of this sequence is a young man in good health. The gene calls are TRBV2 and TRBJ2-3; D may correspond to TRBD1 or TRBD2 (5 bases each). The CDR3 spells CASGRGGTDTQYF. The CDR3 DNA is TGTGCCAGCGGGAGAGGGGGCACAGATACGCAGTATTTT. Full variable domain (rest looked up from reference TRBV2 and TRBJ2-3): EPEVTQTPSHQVTQMGQEVILRCVPISNHLYFYWYRQILGQKVEFLVSFYNNEISEKSEIFDDQFSVERPDGSNFTLKIRSTKLEDSAMYFCASGRGGTDTQYFGPGTRLTVL.